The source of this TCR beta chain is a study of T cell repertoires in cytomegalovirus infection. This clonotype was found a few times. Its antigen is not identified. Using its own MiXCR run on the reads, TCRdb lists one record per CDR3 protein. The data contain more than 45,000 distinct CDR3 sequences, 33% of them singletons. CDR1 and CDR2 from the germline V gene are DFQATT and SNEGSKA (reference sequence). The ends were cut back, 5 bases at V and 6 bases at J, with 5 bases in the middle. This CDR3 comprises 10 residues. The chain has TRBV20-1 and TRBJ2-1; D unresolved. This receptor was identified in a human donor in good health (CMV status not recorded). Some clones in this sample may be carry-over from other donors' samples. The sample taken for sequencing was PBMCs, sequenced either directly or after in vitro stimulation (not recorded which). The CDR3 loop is CSAGVNEQFF. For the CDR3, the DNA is TGCAGTGCTGGCGTCAATGAGCAGTTCTTC.